This T cell receptor beta chain was recorded in a study of blood T cell repertoires in COVID-19. Overall study context: Sources were T cells, B-cell-depleted T cells, or PBMCs; the material itself was cDNA or gDNA.

Here immunoSEQ multiplex PCR was the method, and the copy in TCRdb shows in-frame clones only, minus some. Of around 150,000 clones detected, approximately 92% appear once; the ten largest clones hold roughly 5%. The CDR3 consists of 15 residues. Germline V lookup: CDR1 SQVTM, CDR2 ANQGSEA. V dropped 1 base and J dropped 2 bases, with 12 bases sitting between them. Source material: peripheral blood. The sequence derives from a woman aged 45-59 years with acute or convalescent COVID-19. The J gene is TRBJ1-3, the V gene TRBV29-1; D remains unclear. The CDR3 protein is CSVEGELATGNTIYF. The CDR3 DNA reads TGCAGCGTTGAAGGGGAGTTAGCAACTGGAAACACCATATATTTT.